This TCR beta chain was retrieved from a study of OX40 agonist ivuxolimab in advanced cancers. For the study at large: Under the entry rules, prior anti-PD-1, anti-PD-L1 or anti-CTLA-4 therapy was allowed, and roughly 43% had some.

CDR1 and CDR2 from the germline V gene are SGHTA and FQGNSA. The CDR3 is 16 residues long. Losses at the gene ends were 5 bases for V and 4 bases for J; bases not matched to a gene: 10. The data were produced by immunoSEQ multiplex PCR, yet TCRdb's version contains in-frame clones alone and is incomplete. The data show about 76,000 clones, about 87% seen once. The clonotype was recovered from an adult with an advanced solid tumor such as melanoma, head and neck, liver or kidney cancer. The chain uses TRBV7-2 and TRBJ2-7; 11 nucleotides align to TRBD2. The starting material was CD4+ or CD8+ T cells sorted from blood, obtained in a trial of the OX40 agonist ivuxolimab. The CDR3 nucleotides are TGTGCCAGCAGCGAGGGGACTAGCGGTTTCCTTTACGAGCAGTACTTC. Translated, it gives CASSEGTSGFLYEQYF.